The clone carrying this TCR beta chain has just a few counts. Its specificity is not known. The sample comes from a study of identical twins. Study results and caveats: Fewer insertions characterized abundant cord blood beta clonotypes, whereas memory repertoires showed none. Out-of-frame sharing of TCR alpha in monozygotic twins was underestimated by models.

Everyone who gave samples was a healthy Caucasian. After removal of 5 bases from V and 8 bases from J, the junction contained 17 bases not matched to a gene. The CDR3 consists of 18 residues. The germline gives CDR1 SGHAT, CDR2 FQNNGV. cDNA molecules carried unique molecular identifiers, and template switching added a universal primer site. TCRdb reanalysed the 5' RACE reads using MiXCR and keeps one entry per CDR3 protein. The data contain approximately 700,000 distinct CDR3 sequences, around 5.7% of them seen just once; the ten biggest clones take up 1.5% to 2%. The J gene is TRBJ2-1, the V gene TRBV11-2; TRBD2 agrees at 11 bases. The origin of this receptor is a young man in good health. Sequencing was performed on naive T cells sorted from blood. The CDR3 spells CASSRRYSRLAGPDEQFF. The CDR3 DNA is TGTGCCAGCAGCCGTAGGTATTCGAGACTAGCGGGACCCGATGAGCAGTTCTTC.